The text below deals with one TCR beta chain. This specimen comes from a study of blood T cell repertoires in COVID-19. About the research overall: Italy, Spain and the United States were the sources of the convalescent and acute COVID-19 samples. Nucleic acid was either cDNA or gDNA, and it came from T cells, B-cell-depleted T cells, or PBMCs.

V was pared by 4 bases and J by 0 bases, with 5 bases of the junction left unmatched. This CDR3 has 15 amino acids. The germline gives CDR1 SGHRS, CDR2 YFSETQ. Original analysis: Reference gene primer amplification yielded estimated nucleated cell counts. Here immunoSEQ multiplex PCR was the method, and the copy in TCRdb shows in-frame clones only, minus some. Clone size and V and J calls were adopted from that table, with D and trimming inferred from the DNA. The data show under 170,000 clones, with 84% seen just once and under 2.5% held by the top ten. This receptor was taken from a man in his 70s with acute or convalescent COVID-19. This rearrangement joins TRBV5-1 to TRBJ2-7, with 9 bases matching TRBD1. The sequenced sample consisted of peripheral blood. DNA of the CDR3: TGCGCCAGCAGCCTGGACAGGGGCTTCTCCTACGAGCAGTACTTC. Translation: CASSLDRGFSYEQYF.